The 5 T cell receptor beta chains presented below share a single source sample, sequenced in a study of cytomegalovirus exposure and HLA in healthy donors. PCR involved 60 Vbeta and 13 Jbeta primers. The table came from immunoSEQ multiplex PCR; TCRdb's copy has only in-frame clones and leaves some out. The data show 99,000 or so clones, roughly 15% seen once. Sequences were obtained from PBMCs. The source is a female donor in good health and CMV-seronegative.

The CDR3 region has the DNA TGTGCCAGTAGGGTTGGGAGCATGTCCTATAATTCACCCCTCCACTTT. Translated, it gives CASRVGSMSYNSPLHF. The chain is built from TRBV19 and TRBJ1-6; D gene unclear. The CDR3 is 16 amino acids. The germline CDR1 and CDR2 sequences are LNHDA and SQIVND (reference sequence). Trimming stripped 6 bases from V and 1 base from J, with 13 bases between.

The genes are TRBV9 and TRBJ2-5; 9 bases align to TRBD2. Germline trimming cut 4 bases from V and 9 bases from J; bases unmatched to any gene: 10. Germline V gene lookup returns CDR1 SGDLS and CDR2 YYNGEE. This CDR3 region has 14 residues. The CDR3 region is CASSPLAGPAAQYF. In DNA form, the CDR3 reads TGTGCCAGCAGCCCCCTAGCGGGGCCCGCGGCCCAGTACTTC.

The chain is built from TRBV9 and TRBJ1-1; a possible D gene is TRBD1 (6 bases). Germline-derived CDR1 and CDR2 are SGDLS and YYNGEE. The length of the CDR3 is 15 residues. Deletions cut 0 bases from V and 0 bases from J, with 9 bases between. The CDR3, as DNA: TGTGCCAGCAGCGTAGTTGGACAGCTGAACACTGAAGCTTTCTTT. Translated: CASSVVGQLNTEAFF.

The chain has TRBV29-1 and TRBJ2-1; D uncertain. Germline V gene data show CDR1 as SQVTM and CDR2 as ANQGSEA. The V end was cut by 5 bases, the J end by 3 bases, with 8 bases between. The CDR3 totals 12 residues. CDR3 DNA: TGCAGCGTTTCCAGGAACTACAATGAGCAGTTCTTC. It encodes CSVSRNYNEQFF.

The V call is TRBV4-1, the J call TRBJ2-5; 9 positions match TRBD1. The DNA end lines up better with TRBJ2-7; the J call may be wrong. The CDR3 extends over 15 amino acids. Germline loops: CDR1 MGHRA, CDR2 YSYEKL. This CDR3 reads CASSQGGTGTYEQYF. The DNA of the CDR3 is TGCGCCAGCAGCCAAGGGGGGACAGGGACTTACGAGCAGTACTTC.